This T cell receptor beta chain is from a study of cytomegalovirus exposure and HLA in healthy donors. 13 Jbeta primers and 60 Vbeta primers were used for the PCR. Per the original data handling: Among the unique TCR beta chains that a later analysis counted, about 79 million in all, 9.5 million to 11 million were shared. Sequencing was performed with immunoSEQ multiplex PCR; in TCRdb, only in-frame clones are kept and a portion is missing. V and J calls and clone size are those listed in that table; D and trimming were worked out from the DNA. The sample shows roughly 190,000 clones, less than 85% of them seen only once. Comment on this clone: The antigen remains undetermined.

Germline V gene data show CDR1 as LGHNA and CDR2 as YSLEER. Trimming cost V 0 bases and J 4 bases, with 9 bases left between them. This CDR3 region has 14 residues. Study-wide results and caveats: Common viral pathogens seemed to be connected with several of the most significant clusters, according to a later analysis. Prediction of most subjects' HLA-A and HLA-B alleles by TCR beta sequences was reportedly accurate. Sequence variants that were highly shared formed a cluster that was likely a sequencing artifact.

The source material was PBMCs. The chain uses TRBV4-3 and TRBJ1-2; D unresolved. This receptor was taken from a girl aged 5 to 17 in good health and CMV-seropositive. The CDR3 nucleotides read TGCGCCAGCAGCCAAGATCGAGGAGGCTATGGCTACACCTTC. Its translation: CASSQDRGGYGYTF.